The 5 T cell receptor beta chains below were found in one sample sequenced in a study of vaccination effects on CD4 cells after COVID-19. TCRdb's copy holds only in-frame clones and misses some; the assay was immunoSEQ multiplex PCR. The top ten hold roughly 2% of the sample, which has tens of thousands of clones, roughly 80% seen once. Their target antigens are unknown. Cultured cells yielded isolated CD4+ T cells after 10 days. Specimen: CD4+ T cells from PBMCs cultured without peptide, collected before COVID-19 vaccination. The source is a human donor who received a COVID-19 vaccine.

The chain has TRBV7-2 and TRBJ2-1; 8 nucleotides match TRBD2. The CDR3 is 15 residues long. Germline CDR1 and CDR2: SGHTA and FQGNSA. Trimming cost V 0 bases and J 3 bases; bases outside gene matches: 1. The CDR3 loop reads CASSLAGGVYNEQFF. CDR3 DNA: TGTGCCAGCAGCTTAGCCGGGGGGGTCTACAATGAGCAGTTCTTC.

This chain connects TRBV7-3 to TRBJ2-1; 11 bases fit TRBD2. The V segment lost 3 bases and the J segment 6 bases; nucleotides outside the gene matches: 1. CDR3 length: 14 residues. The germline V gene encodes CDR1 SGHTA and CDR2 FQGTGA. The CDR3 spells CASSFGTSGNEQFF. The DNA for the CDR3 is TGTGCCAGCAGCTTTGGGACTAGCGGCAATGAGCAGTTCTTC.

The gene calls are TRBV5-4 and TRBJ2-5; D is unclear. This CDR3 has 12 amino acids. Germline loops: CDR1 SGHNT, CDR2 YYREEE (reference sequence). Trimming cost V 5 bases and J 2 bases, with 7 bases left between them. CDR3 nucleotide sequence: TGTGCCAGCAGTTTACCACAAGAGACCCAGTACTTC. This codes for CASSLPQETQYF.

This rearrangement joins TRBV29-1 to TRBJ1-1; D remains ambiguous. Trimming left V 6 bases short and J 0 bases short, with 11 bases between. Germline-derived CDR1 and CDR2 are SQVTM and ANQGSEA. The CDR3 spans 13 residues. The CDR3 DNA sequence: TGCAGCGTGGTGTCTCCAGTGAACACTGAAGCTTTCTTT. Translation gives CSVVSPVNTEAFF.

The J gene is TRBJ1-1, the V gene TRBV9; D unresolved. Germline lookup yields CDR1 SGDLS and CDR2 YYNGEE. V was clipped by 4 bases and J by 1 base, with 8 bases between them. This CDR3 has 13 residues. The DNA for the CDR3 is TGTGCCAGCAGCCCAAGTCCGAACACTGAAGCTTTCTTT. Protein product: CASSPSPNTEAFF. The full variable domain, completed using reference TRBV9 and TRBJ1-1, is DSGVTQTPKHLITATGQRVTLRCSPRSGDLSVYWYQQSLDQGLQFLIQYYNGEERAKGNILERFSAQQFPDLHSELNLSSLELGDSALYFCASSPSPNTEAFFGQGTRLTVV.